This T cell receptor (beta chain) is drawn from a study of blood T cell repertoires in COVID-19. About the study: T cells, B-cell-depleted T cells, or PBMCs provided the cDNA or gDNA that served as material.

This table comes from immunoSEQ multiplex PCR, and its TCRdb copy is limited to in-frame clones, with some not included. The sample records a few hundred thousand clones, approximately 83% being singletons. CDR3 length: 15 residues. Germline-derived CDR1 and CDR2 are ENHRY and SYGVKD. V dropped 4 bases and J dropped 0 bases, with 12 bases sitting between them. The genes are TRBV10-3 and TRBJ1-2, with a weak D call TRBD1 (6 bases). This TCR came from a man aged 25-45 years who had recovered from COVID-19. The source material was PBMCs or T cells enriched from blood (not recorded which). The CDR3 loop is CAISGQQGSNYGYTF. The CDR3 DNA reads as TGTGCCATCAGTGGACAACAGGGCTCTAACTATGGCTACACCTTC.